The clone carrying this TCR beta chain was recorded at least ten times. The sample comes from a study of early T cells in non-severe SARS-CoV-2 infection. Background on the study: The sequenced material was bulk RNA from unsorted whole blood, and its chains were unpaired.

Per the germline V gene, CDR1 is MNHNS and CDR2 is SASEGT. Trimming shortened V by 2 bases and J by 4 bases, and 14 bases separated the two germline ends. The CDR3 sequence is 15 residues long. Individually, cDNA molecules had unique molecular identifiers attached to them. From the 5' RACE reads, TCRdb called clonotypes with MiXCR, one entry per CDR3 protein. This sample has 75,000 to 100,000 distinct CDR3 sequences, with roughly 14% found just once. The sequencing input was whole blood. This chain uses TRBV6-1 with TRBJ1-1, with D possibly being TRBD1 (6 bases). The TCR sequence derives from an adult who was a healthcare worker with PCR-confirmed SARS-CoV-2 infection or an uninfected control (not recorded which). CDR3 residues: CASSENPGVGTEAFF. For the CDR3, the DNA is TGTGCCAGCAGTGAAAACCCAGGGGTGGGCACTGAAGCTTTCTTT.